Listed here are 16 T cell receptor beta chains from one sample, sequenced in a study of T-cell memory formation after mild COVID-19. TCRdb re-called the 5' RACE reads through MiXCR, storing one row per CDR3 protein. The sample holds about 390,000 distinct CDR3 sequences, approximately 15% seen once. The specimen was PBMCs or a T cell subset sorted from them (not recorded which). These receptors came from a man younger than 35 who had mild COVID-19 (a few samples of this study predate the infection). Cell type and time point are not known.

The chain recombines TRBV27 with TRBJ2-2; D is uncertain. Trimming cost V 10 bases and J 6 bases, with 21 bases left between them. CDR3 length equals 15 residues. The germline gives CDR1 MNHEY, CDR2 SMNVEV (reference sequence). The CDR3 reads CATRRLSGYSGELFF. The CDR3 DNA follows: TGTGCCACCCGAAGGCTTTCTGGGTACTCCGGGGAGCTGTTTTTT.

This clonotype was detected a few times. V gene TRBV6-5 combines with J gene TRBJ2-3; D may be TRBD1 or TRBD2 (5 bases each). The CDR3 is made up of 17 amino acids. Germline loops: CDR1 MNHEY, CDR2 SVGAGI. The V end lost 6 bases, the J end lost 3 bases, and 22 bases lay between the germline ends. The CDR3 reads CASRILGTLGGTDTQYF. Written as DNA, the CDR3 is TGTGCCAGCAGGATCCTTGGGACCTTAGGAGGTACAGATACGCAGTATTTT.

The table lists this clonotype with a few counts. The rearrangement links TRBV9 to TRBJ2-5, with TRBD2 matching over 10 bases. After removal of 3 bases from V and 5 bases from J, the junction contained 4 bases not matched to a gene. Germline assignment: CDR1 SGDLS and CDR2 YYNGEE. There are 14 residues in the CDR3. CDR3 DNA: TGTGCCAGCAGCGAGAGGGGACTAGCGGAGACCCAGTACTTC. It yields the protein CASSERGLAETQYF.

The chain links TRBV5-6 to TRBJ2-5, with a weak D call TRBD2 (6 bases). CDR1 and CDR2 (germline): SGHDT, YYEEEE. Trimming stripped 3 bases from V and 5 bases from J, with 14 bases between. The CDR3 extends over 14 amino acids. CDR3 DNA: TGTGCCAGCAGCTACGGGGGAGCGGTGGAGACCCAGTACTTC. This sequence encodes CASSYGGAVETQYF.

This chain links TRBV6-6 with TRBJ1-5; TRBD1 aligns across 7 bases. Germline V gene sequence: CDR1 MNHNY, CDR2 SVGAGI (reference sequence). Trimming took 7 bases from V and 7 from J; bases not matched to a gene: 16. The length of the CDR3 is 16 residues. The CDR3 nucleotides read TGTGCCAGCACGTACCGGGACAGAGGAAATCGACAGCCCCAGCATTTT. Residues: CASTYRDRGNRQPQHF.

This clonotype occurred a few times. The J gene is TRBJ1-1, the V gene TRBV4-3; 10 bases fit TRBD1. This CDR3 is built from 20 residues. Germline CDR1 LGHNA, CDR2 YSLEER. Trimming cost V 1 base and J 1 base; bases outside gene matches: 15. The CDR3 protein is CASSQARDRGGFTANTEAFF. CDR3 nucleotide sequence: TGCGCCAGCAGCCAAGCGAGGGACAGGGGAGGTTTTACCGCGAACACTGAAGCTTTCTTT.

This clonotype has only a few counts. The chain uses TRBV19 and TRBJ2-1; D not certain. This CDR3 comprises 15 residues. Trimming removed 5 bases from V and 0 bases from J, with 11 bases in between. Germline values: CDR1 LNHDA, CDR2 SQIVND (reference sequence). CDR3 region: CASSLSSLSYNEQFF. CDR3 in DNA: TGTGCCAGTAGTTTATCATCCCTCTCCTACAATGAGCAGTTCTTC.

A few counts support this clonotype. DNA for the CDR3: TGTGCCAGCAACGGGGACGGAGAAAACTATGGCTACACCTTC. It translates to CASNGDGENYGYTF. The chain combines TRBV5-6 with TRBJ1-2, with D possibly matching TRBD1 (5 bases). CDR1 and CDR2 (germline): SGHDT, YYEEEE. CDR3 size: 14 residues. Trimming stripped 6 bases from V and 2 bases from J, with 14 bases between.

This clonotype was detected a few times. The CDR3 reads CASSYTVKRAGNEKLFF. The DNA of the CDR3 is TGTGCCAGCAGTTACACCGTTAAGAGGGCCGGTAATGAAAAACTGTTTTTT. The J gene is TRBJ1-4, the V gene TRBV6-5, with unresolved D. Germline CDR1 reads MNHEY; CDR2 reads SVGAGI. This CDR3 is built from 17 residues. The germline V and J ends were trimmed by 2 bases and 4 bases, with 17 bases remaining between them.

This rearrangement joins TRBV7-9 to TRBJ2-1; D may be TRBD2 (5 bases). This CDR3 region has 14 residues. The V gene lost 5 bases and the J gene lost 4 bases, with 12 bases spanning the gap. Germline CDR1 and CDR2: SEHNR and FQNEAQ (reference sequence). The CDR3 region has the DNA TGTGCCAGCAGCCCACGCGAGGGTTACAATGAGCAGTTCTTC. Translated: CASSPREGYNEQFF.

V gene TRBV7-9 combines with J gene TRBJ1-1; D call uncertain. CDR3 length: 15 residues. The V end lost 1 base, the J end lost 2 bases, and 11 bases lay between the germline ends. Germline V gene sequence: CDR1 SEHNR, CDR2 FQNEAQ (reference sequence). The DNA for the CDR3 is TGTGCCAGCAGCTTAGGCGCGCGGGGAAACACTGAAGCTTTCTTT. This sequence encodes CASSLGARGNTEAFF.

This clonotype was seen more than once but under ten times. The gene calls are TRBV7-6 and TRBJ2-4, with D tentatively TRBD2 (6 bases). The length of the CDR3 is 14 residues. The germline V gene has CDR1 SGHVS and CDR2 FNYEAQ. V dropped 1 base and J dropped 8 bases, with 12 bases sitting between them. This CDR3 is CASSLGGGTDIQYF. The CDR3 nucleotides are TGTGCCAGCAGCTTAGGGGGAGGAACAGACATTCAGTACTTC.

Concerning this clonotype: The junction departs from the called germline gene at one end, perhaps through a read error. The chain recombines TRBV6-5 with TRBJ2-4, with TRBD1 as a possible D gene (6 bases). The CDR3 loop spans 15 amino acids. In germline, CDR1 is MNHEY, CDR2 SVGAGI. The CDR3 reads CASSYEPGANNIQYF. The CDR3, as DNA: TGTGCCAGCAGTTACGAGCCAGGGGCCAACAACATTCAGTACTTC.

This clonotype showed up just a few times. The V and J genes are TRBV5-8 and TRBJ2-7; D may be TRBD1 (5 bases). Per the germline V gene, CDR1 is SGHTS and CDR2 is YDEGEE. This CDR3 is built from 14 residues. With 0 bases removed from V and 6 bases from J, the gap between germline ends came to 13 bases. This CDR3 reads CASSLGFRGSEQYV. CDR3 DNA: TGTGCCAGCAGCTTGGGATTTAGGGGAAGCGAGCAGTACGTC.

This clonotype has a count of ten or more. The CDR3 region is CASRPGRGSYEQYF. The CDR3, as DNA: TGTGCCAGCAGACCAGGGAGGGGGTCCTACGAGCAGTACTTC. The V gene is TRBV7-2, the J gene TRBJ2-7; TRBD2 might be the D (7 bases). CDR1 is SGHTA and CDR2 is FQGNSA in the germline V gene. V shed 6 bases and J shed 1 base, with 13 bases lying between them. There are 14 residues in the CDR3. Full variable domain (remainder filled in from reference TRBV7-2 and TRBJ2-7): GAGVSQSPSNKVTEKGKDVELRCDPISGHTALYWYRQSLGQGLEFLIYFQGNSAPDKSGLPSDRFSAERTGGSVSTLTIQRTQQEDSAVYLCASRPGRGSYEQYFGPGTRLTVT.

The chain carries TRBV2 and TRBJ2-2; 8 bases are a match to TRBD2. CDR3 length: 16 residues. Trimming at V came to 3 bases and at J to 1 base, leaving 4 bases not matched to a gene. Germline lookup yields CDR1 SNHLY and CDR2 FYNNEI. The DNA for the CDR3 is TGTGCCAGCAGTGATGAGCGGGGGAGGAACACCGGGGAGCTGTTTTTT. As protein: CASSDERGRNTGELFF. Full variable domain (outside the CDR3, taken from reference TRBV2 and TRBJ2-2): EPEVTQTPSHQVTQMGQEVILRCVPISNHLYFYWYRQILGQKVEFLVSFYNNEISEKSEIFDDQFSVERPDGSNFTLKIRSTKLEDSAMYFCASSDERGRNTGELFFGEGSRLTVL.